This T cell receptor beta chain was identified during a study of blood T cell repertoires in COVID-19 (dated by TCRdb to the early 2020s). As for the study more broadly: The collaborator samples originated in the United States, Italy and Spain and spanned the acute and convalescent phases of COVID-19. The material from the prospective study consisted of cDNA or gDNA derived from T cells, B-cell-depleted T cells, or PBMCs. Subjects who had been exposed to COVID-19, were actively infected with it, or had recovered from it provided the deeply sampled blood TCRbeta repertoires that made up the dataset. The repertoires were released in a freely available public database meant as a resource for research on the immune response to SARS-CoV-2. The samples were drawn from two sources: the first 160 participants of the ongoing ImmuneRACE study, and some 1,300 subjects contributed by 6 global collaborators. The sample metadata nearly always contained a de-identified subject ID, COVID-19 status, age in years and sex. HLA class I and class II types, where available, came from metadata supplied by the sample provider rather than from assay-based typing.

TCRbeta CDR3 regions were amplified from genomic DNA using the immunoSEQ Assay, a bias-controlled multiplex PCR. The original methods were these. The number of nucleated cells in each sample was estimated by amplification of reference gene primers within the assay. To quantify the absolute abundance of each unique TCRbeta CDR3 rearrangement, sequence reads were collapsed and filtered. Productive Simpson clonality was computed per sample as the square root of Simpson's diversity index over productive rearrangements. TCRdb limited this immuneACCESS table to in-frame rearrangements with V and J called. A share of clones is missing; checked studies link under half to unresolved V genes, and the rest is unexplained. V and J calls and clone size are given by that table; D and trimming were obtained from the DNA. The sample table contains about 280,000 clones; only one count was recorded for approximately 90% of them. The top ten clones comprise approximately 4.6% of the sample.

The research as a whole found: The amount of clinical and demographic metadata varied by source and participant and was provided uncurated.

The CDR3, from cysteine to phenylalanine, totals 15 residues. Only the CDR3 part of the read is kept: 45 bases, read in frame from the first base. Trimming removed 1 base from V and 6 bases from J; the gene matches leave 9 bases unexplained. Looking up the germline V gene (reference sequence) yields CDR1 SGHNT and CDR2 YYREEE. This clone was counted only a few times. It lacks a known antigen. No quality values exist for individual bases; no much larger clone is one base distant. The collaborating institutions used their own protocols to collect whole blood in K2EDTA tubes. For TCRbeta analysis, collaborator samples were shipped as frozen whole blood, as isolated PBMCs, or as DNA extracted from either sample type.

The chain is assembled from TRBV5-4 and TRBJ1-2; TRBD1 matches 7 bases in the middle. Input material: peripheral blood. The TCR originated in a man between 35 and 55 years old with acute or convalescent COVID-19. The CDR3 region reads CASSLPLGGSDGYTF. The DNA reads as follows: TGTGCCAGCAGCTTGCCTCTAGGGGGCTCGGATGGCTACACCTTC.